This is a list of T cell receptor beta chains from one sample in a study of molecular identifiers for immune sequencing clone quantification. TCRdb re-analysed the PCR reads in MiXCR, keeping a single row per CDR3 protein. Among about 330,000 distinct CDR3 sequences listed, 24% were seen once. Sequencing used naive CD8+ T cells from blood, with Jurkat cell RNA spiked in. The receptors stem from a human donor in good health. Some libraries in this study had Jurkat cell RNA spiked in. CDR3s include the opening cysteine and the closing phenylalanine or tryptophan. A D gene is named only where the DNA matches it firmly. Size tells how often a clone was seen (once, few, many) or the class of an expanded clone, and some rows leave it out.

TRBJ2-2,-,-,TRBV7-2,TGTGCCAGCAGCGAGGGACACTTCGTCACCGGGGAGCGGTTTTTT,CASSEGHFVTGERFF
TRBJ2-3,-,-,TRBV2,TGTGCCAGCCCGCTGTCGGTCACAGATAAGCAGTATTTT,CASPLSVTDKQYF
TRBJ2-7,many,TRBD2,TRBV27,TGTGCCAGCAGTTTCGGCGGGGGGCGGATTGAGCAGTACTTC,CASSFGGGRIEQYF
TRBJ1-1,few,-,TRBV28,TGTGCCAGCAGTACGATGACACCAGCCATGAACACTGAAGCTTTCTTT,CASSTMTPAMNTEAFF
TRBJ2-7,few,TRBD1,TRBV6-5,TGTGCCAGCAGTTACTCGGGTGTCGACAGGGTAACGTACGAGCAGTACTTC,CASSYSGVDRVTYEQYF
TRBJ2-2,-,-,TRBV9,TGTGCAACCGGGACGGAGAACACCGGGGAGCTGTTTTTT,CATGTENTGELFF
TRBJ2-3,few,-,TRBV28,TGTGCCAGCAGTTTGTTCGTCCTGGCGGATGGAGATTTGACAGATACGCAGTATTTT,CASSLFVLADGDLTDTQYF
TRBJ2-3,-,-,TRBV24-1,TGTGCCACCGAGGAAGGGGCCGGAGGCGGCACAGATACGCAGTATTTT,CATEEGAGGGTDTQYF
TRBJ2-5,few,TRBD1,TRBV28,TGTGCCAGCAGTTTTGGAGACAGGGTCGAGACCCAGTACTTC,CASSFGDRVETQYF
TRBJ2-7,few,-,TRBV30,TGTGCCTGGAGCGGTCAAGACTACGAGCAGTACTTC,CAWSGQDYEQYF
TRBJ2-3,-,-,TRBV4-1,TGCGCCAGCAGCCAAGATCTCCTATTGGGCACAGACACGCAGTATTTT,CASSQDLLLGTDTQYF
TRBJ1-5,many,-,TRBV6-2/TRBV6-3,TGTGCCAGCAGACAACTCAAGGGACGGCGCAATCAGCCCCAGCATTTT,CASRQLKGRRNQPQHF
TRBJ1-1,-,-,TRBV9,TGTGCCAGCTGCGTAGTATCACAGCCCGAAGCTTTCTTT,CASCVVSQPEAFF
TRBJ2-1,many,-,TRBV7-2,TGTGCCAGCAGCCCCCCTGAGGGGGGCGAGTACAATGAGCAGTTCTTC,CASSPPEGGEYNEQFF
TRBJ1-4,-,-,TRBV30,TGTGCCTGGGGAAGGACAGCAATAAATGAAAAACTGTTTTTT,CAWGRTAINEKLFF
TRBJ2-3,-,-,TRBV7-6,TGTGCCAGCAGCTTAGATTTCGCCATGGATACGCAGTATTTT,CASSLDFAMDTQYF
TRBJ1-4,many,-,TRBV4-3,TGCGCCAGCAGCCAAGAGGACAGCCGTAATGAAAAACTGTTTTTT,CASSQEDSRNEKLFF
TRBJ2-1,few,TRBD2,TRBV11-2,TGTGCCAGCAGCTTAGATCCTAGCGGCTACAATGAGCAGTTCTTC,CASSLDPSGYNEQFF
TRBJ2-2,many,-,TRBV19,TGTGCCAGTAGTCCCGGACTCTACACCGGGGAGCTGTTTTTT,CASSPGLYTGELFF
TRBJ2-7,many,-,TRBV9,TGTGCCAGCAGCCCGAGCGGGCGCTACGAGCAGTACTTC,CASSPSGRYEQYF
TRBJ2-7,few,-,TRBV2,TGTGCCAGCAGGGACCCGGGACTGAACTCCTACGAGCAGTACTTC,CASRDPGLNSYEQYF
TRBJ2-5,few,TRBD2,TRBV7-9,TGTGCCAGCAGCTTAGAGGCGGGAGGGCCAGAGACCCAGTACTTC,CASSLEAGGPETQYF
TRBJ2-2,many,TRBD2,TRBV7-9,TGTGCCAGCAGCTCAGCCGGACTAGCGGGAGGGCCAGGCACCGGGGAGCTGTTTTTT,CASSSAGLAGGPGTGELFF
TRBJ2-1,-,-,TRBV30,TGTGCCGGGGACTTACTAAGCTCCTACAATGAGCAGTTCTTC,CAGDLLSSYNEQFF
TRBJ1-1,-,-,TRBV30,TGTGCCTGGAGTGTTGGGACTCGGACTGAAGCTTCCTTT,CAWSVGTRTEASF
TRBJ2-3,once,TRBD2,TRBV6-2/TRBV6-3,TGTGCCAGCAGTTCTCTAGCGGTAGATATAGATACGCAGTATTTT,CASSSLAVDIDTQYF
TRBJ1-1,few,-,TRBV12-3/TRBV12-4,TGTGCCAGCAGTTTCAATGGTCCAGGGAGGAACACTGAAGCTTTCTTT,CASSFNGPGRNTEAFF
TRBJ2-5,-,TRBD2,TRBV4-2,TGTGCCAGCAGCCAAGCAGCTAGCGGGAGGGCCAGCCAGACCCAGTACTTC,CASSQAASGRASQTQYF
TRBJ2-1,-,-,TRBV13,TGTGCCAGCAGCTTAATCCAGGGTCCAAGTGAGCAGTTCTTC,CASSLIQGPSEQFF
TRBJ2-2,many,-,TRBV30,TGTGCCTGGAGCCTCGGGACCGGGGAGCTGTTTTTT,CAWSLGTGELFF
TRBJ2-3,many,-,TRBV7-8,TGTGCCAGCAGCCCTTCGCCAGGGACAGATACGCAGTATTTT,CASSPSPGTDTQYF
TRBJ2-1,few,-,TRBV12-3/TRBV12-4,TGTGCCAGCAGTTTGGGGATTGGACCAGGGGGGGCCAATGAGCAGTTCTTC,CASSLGIGPGGANEQFF
TRBJ2-2,-,-,TRBV12-3/TRBV12-4,TGTGCCAGCAGTTATGGGACCGGGGAGAACACCGGGGAGCTGTTTTTT,CASSYGTGENTGELFF
TRBJ2-7,-,-,TRBV7-9,TGTGCCAGCAGCCCGCAAGAGGCTTACTCCTACGAGCAGTACTTC,CASSPQEAYSYEQYF
TRBJ2-3,many,TRBD2,TRBV4-1,TGCGCCAGCAGCCAAGCACTAGCGGAGGGAGATACGCAGTATTTT,CASSQALAEGDTQYF
TRBJ2-7,many,TRBD2,TRBV6-5,TGTGCCAGCGCGTCTAGCGGGAGGGAGTACGAGCAGTACTTC,CASASSGREYEQYF
TRBJ2-3,many,TRBD1,TRBV20-1,TGCAGTGCCCAGAGTGGACAGGGGGCATCAGATACGCAGTATTTT,CSAQSGQGASDTQYF
TRBJ1-1,many,-,TRBV30,TGTGCCTGGAGTGTTGGCAGCCTGAACACTGAAGCTTTCTTT,CAWSVGSLNTEAFF
TRBJ1-5,-,-,TRBV27,TGTGCCAGCACGCCCGGGACGGTGAATCAGCCCCAGCATTTT,CASTPGTVNQPQHF
TRBJ1-2,-,-,TRBV21-1,TGTGCCAGCAGCACCCTACCCATCATGAGGGGATCGTCGAACTATGGCTACACCTTC,CASSTLPIMRGSSNYGYTF
TRBJ2-2,many,-,TRBV2,TGTGCCAGCAGTGACAGGGTGAACACCGGGGAGCTGTTTTTT,CASSDRVNTGELFF
TRBJ2-7,many,TRBD1,TRBV6-5,TGTGCCAGCAGTTTGCAACCGGGACAGTTTTCGAACGAGCAGTACTTC,CASSLQPGQFSNEQYF
TRBJ2-5,many,TRBD2,TRBV28,TGTGCCAGCACCCTTATAGCGGGAGGAGAGACCCAGTACTTC,CASTLIAGGETQYF
TRBJ2-3,-,TRBD2,TRBV6-2/TRBV6-3,TGTGCCAGCAATTTACTAGCGGGGGCCATAGATACGCAGTATTTT,CASNLLAGAIDTQYF
TRBJ1-2,many,-,TRBV12-5,TGTGCTAGTGGTTCGCTGGATAACTATGGCTACACCTTC,CASGSLDNYGYTF
TRBJ1-5,-,TRBD1,TRBV12-3/TRBV12-4,TGTGCCAGCAGGCTAGGGGGCCCCCTCTCTTATAGCAATCAGCCCCAGCATTTT,CASRLGGPLSYSNQPQHF
TRBJ2-5,-,-,TRBV9,TGTGCCAGCAGCGGGGTTAGCGGGACCCAGTACTTC,CASSGVSGTQYF
TRBJ1-1,few,TRBD1,TRBV2,TGTGCCACCGAACCCACAGGGGCTCCTGAAGCTTTCTTT,CATEPTGAPEAFF
TRBJ2-2,many,-,TRBV25-1,TGTGCCAGCAGTGACTCCCCGGGACTGCTGTCGAACACCGGGGAGCTGTTTTTT,CASSDSPGLLSNTGELFF
TRBJ2-1,many,TRBD2,TRBV20-1,TGCAGTGCTTTGACTAGCGATTACAATGAGCAGTTCTTC,CSALTSDYNEQFF
TRBJ2-5,-,TRBD1,TRBV6-2/TRBV6-3,TGTGCCAGCAGTTACTCGCCCGGACAGGGAGAAGAGACCCAGTACTTC,CASSYSPGQGEETQYF
TRBJ2-1,few,-,TRBV18,TGTGCCAGCTCACCCGGGCAGATGAAACACAATGAGCAGTTCTTC,CASSPGQMKHNEQFF
TRBJ2-7,-,TRBD2,TRBV19,TGTGCCAGTAGTATACTACTAGCGGGGACCTACGAGCAGTACTTC,CASSILLAGTYEQYF
TRBJ2-3,-,TRBD2,TRBV6-2/TRBV6-3,TGTGCCAGCCTAGCGGGGGGGCCATGGCCAGATACGCAGTATTTT,CASLAGGPWPDTQYF
TRBJ2-7,few,TRBD1,TRBV27,TGTGCCAGCTCCGCCTCGTCCGGACAGGCCTACGAGCAGTACTTC,CASSASSGQAYEQYF
TRBJ2-5,many,-,TRBV7-9,TGTGCCAGCAGCCATAGAGGGCCCCAGTACTTC,CASSHRGPQYF
TRBJ2-3,-,TRBD2,TRBV6-2/TRBV6-3,TGTGCCAGCAGTTTCCTGACTAGCGGGGGTTTTGCAGATACGCAGTATTTT,CASSFLTSGGFADTQYF
TRBJ2-7,-,TRBD2,TRBV5-1,TGCGCCAGCAGCTTGGCCCGGGGGGGTAGCGAGCAGTACTTC,CASSLARGGSEQYF